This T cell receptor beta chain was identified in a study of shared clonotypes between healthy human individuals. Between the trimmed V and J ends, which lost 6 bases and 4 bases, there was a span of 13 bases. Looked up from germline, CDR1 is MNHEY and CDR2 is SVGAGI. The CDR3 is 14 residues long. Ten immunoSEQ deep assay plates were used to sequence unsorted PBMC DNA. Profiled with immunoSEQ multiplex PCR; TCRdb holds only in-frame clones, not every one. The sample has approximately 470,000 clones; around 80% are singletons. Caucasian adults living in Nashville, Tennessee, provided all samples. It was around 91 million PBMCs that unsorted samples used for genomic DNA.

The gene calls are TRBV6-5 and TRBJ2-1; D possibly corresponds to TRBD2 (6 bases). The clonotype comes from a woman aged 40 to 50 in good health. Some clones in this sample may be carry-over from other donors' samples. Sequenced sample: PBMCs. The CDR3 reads CASRPGLAYNEQFF. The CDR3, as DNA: TGTGCCAGCAGACCGGGACTGGCTTACAATGAGCAGTTCTTC.